The 30 T cell receptor beta chains in this list originate from one sample, sequenced in a study of molecular identifiers for immune sequencing clone quantification (dated by TCRdb to the late 2010s). The library came from PCR. Instrument on record: Illumina HiSeq 4000. The public reads were reanalyzed by TCRdb: fastp trimming at Q25, MiXCR alignment, in-frame beta chains only. Records with the same CDR3 protein are collapsed into one entry carrying the most frequent genes and DNA. For this sample there are some 12,000 distinct CDR3 sequences; roughly 18% appear just once. The ten most abundant clones make up 1.3% to 1.5% of the sample. Sequencing was performed on naive CD8+ T cells from blood, with Jurkat cell RNA spiked in. Reading the label with the study, this specimen's cell subset or site is: FACS-sorted CD8+CD4-CCR7+CD45RA+ naive T cells. These receptors came from a human donor in good health. Some libraries in this study had Jurkat cell RNA spiked in.

This clonotype has at least ten counts. The J gene is TRBJ2-3, the V gene TRBV19; 8 nucleotides align to TRBD2. Germline loops: CDR1 LNHDA, CDR2 SQIVND (reference sequence). The CDR3 consists of 16 residues. Unmatched junction bases numbered 11, after V lost 5 bases and J lost 4 bases. The CDR3 DNA reads TGTGCCAGTAGTCCCATACTAGCGGATCCAGCAGATACGCAGTATTTT. Translation: CASSPILADPADTQYF.

This clonotype came up many times. This chain connects TRBV28 to TRBJ2-1; D is perhaps TRBD2 (6 bases). In germline, CDR1 is MDHEN, CDR2 SYDVKM. The CDR3 runs to 16 residues. The ends were cut back, 2 bases at V and 5 bases at J, with 16 bases in the middle. CDR3 loop: CASSLAGSEPNNEQFF. The CDR3 nucleotides read TGTGCCAGCAGTTTAGCGGGATCCGAGCCTAACAATGAGCAGTTCTTC.

By its share, this clonotype is medium-sized. The gene calls are TRBV29-1 and TRBJ1-4, with D possibly being TRBD1 (5 bases). The germline V gene encodes CDR1 SQVTM and CDR2 ANQGSEA. V was cut by 1 base and J by 6 bases, with 18 bases left in between. CDR3 length equals 16 residues. The CDR3 DNA is TGCAGCGTTGAAGGGACCAGGGACGGCCGTGATGAAAAACTGTTTTTT. Translating gives CSVEGTRDGRDEKLFF. The variable domain in full, with the rest retrieved from reference TRBV29-1 and TRBJ1-4, is SAVISQKPSRDICQRGTSLTIQCQVDSQVTMMFWYRQQPGQSLTLIATANQGSEATYESGFVIDKFPISRPNLTFSTLTVSNMSPEDSSIYLCSVEGTRDGRDEKLFFGSGTQLSVL.

This clonotype was seen ten or more times. CDR3 in DNA: TGTGCCAGCAGCAAATCCCACGAGTCAGGGGGACGCACAGATACGCAGTATTTT. Translated, it gives CASSKSHESGGRTDTQYF. The chain has TRBV21-1 and TRBJ2-3; the listed D gene, TRBD1, was not tested against the DNA. TRBV21-1 is a listed pseudogene. This CDR3 contains 18 residues.

The chain links TRBV7-9 to TRBJ2-7; the D is unclear. Trimming stripped 5 bases from V and 4 bases from J, with 6 bases between. The CDR3 is 11 amino acids. Germline-derived CDR1 and CDR2 are SEHNR and FQNEAQ (reference sequence). This chain's CDR3 is CASSPNYEQYF. CDR3 DNA: TGTGCCAGCAGCCCAAATTACGAGCAGTACTTC.

This clonotype is labeled as medium-sized. The chain has TRBV9 and TRBJ1-5; the match to TRBD1 covers 7 bases. V was pared by 4 bases and J by 0 bases, with 10 bases of the junction left unmatched. The CDR3 runs to 17 residues. Germline V lookup: CDR1 SGDLS, CDR2 YYNGEE. The CDR3 loop reads CASSQGGGVYSNQPQHF. CDR3 sequence (DNA): TGTGCCAGCAGCCAAGGAGGGGGCGTATATAGCAATCAGCCCCAGCATTTT.

At least ten counts were recorded for this clonotype. The rearrangement links TRBV14 to TRBJ2-1; D may match TRBD1 or TRBD2 (5 bases each). The CDR3 loop spans 17 amino acids. V was clipped by 0 bases and J by 9 bases, with 21 bases between them. Germline CDR1 is SGHDN and CDR2 is FVKESK. This chain's CDR3 is CASSQEGVAIVLSEQFF. The CDR3, as DNA: TGTGCCAGCAGCCAAGAGGGGGTAGCGATCGTACTTAGTGAGCAGTTCTTC.

As for this clonotype: This may stem from a read error, because a much larger clone lies one nucleotide away. This chain links TRBV20-1 with TRBJ2-5; TRBD1 or TRBD2 may be the D gene (5 bases each). The germline CDR1 and CDR2 sequences are DFQATT and SNEGSKA (reference sequence). This CDR3 has 13 residues. The CDR3 sequence is CSASLRGQQTQYF. The CDR3 region has the DNA TGCAGTGCTAGCCTCCGGGGCCAACAGACCCAGTACTTC.

On this clonotype: A read error may explain this, as a much larger clone is one base away. V usage is TRBV30 and J usage is TRBJ2-7, with D perhaps TRBD1 or TRBD2 (5 bases each). The CDR3 totals 14 residues. Germline-derived CDR1 and CDR2 are GTSNPN and SVGIG (reference sequence). The CDR3 reads CVCTTAPGSGEQYF. The DNA of the CDR3 is TGTGTCTGCACGACAGCCCCCGGCTCGGGAGAGCAGTACTTC.

In this sample, this clonotype turned up many times. V usage is TRBV28 and J usage is TRBJ2-2; 10 positions match TRBD2. This CDR3 comprises 15 residues. The V segment lost 5 bases and the J segment 6 bases; nucleotides outside the gene matches: 6. CDR1 and CDR2 from the germline V gene are MDHEN and SYDVKM. The CDR3 sequence is CASSQREGLPGELFF. In DNA form, the CDR3 reads TGTGCCAGCAGTCAGCGGGAGGGCCTACCCGGGGAGCTGTTTTTT.

This clonotype was counted only a few times. The chain links TRBV11-2 to TRBJ2-7; D gene uncertain. The CDR3 loop spans 12 amino acids. Germline CDR1 reads SGHAT; CDR2 reads FQNNGV. Between the trimmed V and J ends, which lost 1 base and 2 bases, there was a span of 3 bases. CDR3 nucleotides: TGTGCCAGCAGCTTAGCCACCTACGAGCAGTACTTC. Its protein product is CASSLATYEQYF.

This clonotype was counted once. A much larger clone lies a single base off, so this may be a read error. This chain joins TRBV30 and TRBJ2-1; a weak D match, TRBD1 (6 bases). Germline V gene sequence: CDR1 GTSNPN, CDR2 SVGIG (reference sequence). This CDR3 has 16 amino acids. Between the trimmed V and J ends, which lost 2 bases and 9 bases, there was a span of 23 bases. The CDR3: CAWSKIQGVKRSEQFF. Written as DNA, the CDR3 is TGTGCCTGGAGTAAGATACAGGGCGTGAAAAGAAGTGAGCAGTTCTTC. Filled out from reference TRBV30 and TRBJ2-1, the complete variable domain reads SQTIHQWPATLVQPVGSPLSLECTVEGTSNPNLYWYRQAAGRGLQLLFYSVGIGQISSEVPQNLSASRPQDRQFILSSKKLLLSDSGFYLCAWSKIQGVKRSEQFFGPGTRLTVL.

This clonotype came up many times. The rearrangement uses TRBV2 and TRBJ1-5, with 8 positions matching TRBD1. V was pared by 8 bases and J by 4 bases, with 10 bases of the junction left unmatched. Germline values: CDR1 SNHLY, CDR2 FYNNEI. This CDR3 is built from 15 residues. The CDR3 bases are TGTGCCAGCCGATACCAGGGGGCCCAAAATCAGCCCCAGCATTTT. Protein: CASRYQGAQNQPQHF.

By share of the sample, this clonotype is medium-sized. The rearrangement uses TRBV28 and TRBJ2-3; D may correspond to TRBD1 or TRBD2 (5 bases each). This CDR3 spans 13 amino acids. The ends were cut back, 6 bases at V and 9 bases at J, with 16 bases in the middle. Germline CDR1 is MDHEN and CDR2 is SYDVKM. CDR3 region: CASSRDVQSTQYF. The CDR3 coding sequence is TGTGCCAGCAGCCGGGACGTACAATCGACGCAGTATTTT. The variable domain in full, with the rest retrieved from reference TRBV28 and TRBJ2-3, is DVKVTQSSRYLVKRTGEKVFLECVQDMDHENMFWYRQDPGLGLRLIYFSYDVKMKEKGDIPEGYSVSREKKERFSLILESASTNQTSMYLCASSRDVQSTQYFGPGTRLTVL.

This clonotype was recorded at least ten times. The chain links TRBV2 to TRBJ2-2; D not certain. CDR1 and CDR2 (germline): SNHLY, FYNNEI. Trimming shortened V by 8 bases and J by 2 bases, and 9 bases separated the two germline ends. The CDR3 length is 13 residues. The CDR3 DNA is TGTGCCAGCGGAACAGTTAACACCGGGGAGCTGTTTTTT. This codes for CASGTVNTGELFF.

Points on this clonotype: A much larger clone differs by one base, so this may be a read error. The chain joins TRBV7-9 to TRBJ2-1, with D possibly matching TRBD2 (6 bases). Per germline, CDR1 SEHNR and CDR2 FQNEAQ (reference sequence). This CDR3 is built from 12 residues. CDR3 coding DNA: TGTGCCAGCAGCTTGGGGGGAAATGAGCTGTTCTTC. Protein sequence: CASSLGGNELFF. The full variable domain, completed using reference TRBV7-9 and TRBJ2-1, is DTGVSQNPRHKITKRGQNVTFRCDPISEHNRLYWYRQTLGQGPEFLTYFQNEAQLEKSRLLSDRFSAERPKGSFSTLEIQRTEQGDSAMYLCASSLGGNELFFGPGTRLTVL.

Turning to this clonotype: Since a much larger clone is just one base distant, this may be a read error. V gene TRBV7-9 combines with J gene TRBJ2-5; the D is unclear. V was shortened by 4 bases and J by 0 bases, with 15 bases between the two germline ends. The CDR3 runs to 16 residues. The germline V gene has CDR1 SEHNR and CDR2 FQNEAQ (reference sequence). CDR3 loop: CASSSRSRRNQETQYF. Here the CDR3 DNA reads TGTGCCAGCAGCTCCCGCAGCAGGCGAAACCAAGAGACCCAGTACTTC.

In its sample, this clonotype was seen a few times. This chain connects TRBV19 to TRBJ1-5; D is uncertain. In germline, CDR1 is LNHDA, CDR2 SQIVND (reference sequence). The CDR3 has 14 amino acids. V was shortened by 7 bases and J by 6 bases, with 16 bases between the two germline ends. The CDR3, as DNA: TGTGCCAGTAAGGCGGGGTATAACAGTCAGCCCCAGCATTTT. This encodes CASKAGYNSQPQHF.

This clonotype appeared many times. V and J are TRBV30 and TRBJ1-4, with D perhaps TRBD1 (5 bases). This CDR3 contains 15 residues. The V end was cut by 0 bases, the J end by 0 bases, with 8 bases between. Germline V gene lookup returns CDR1 GTSNPN and CDR2 SVGIG (reference sequence). CDR3 DNA: TGTGCCTGGAGTGTCGACAGTGCAACTAATGAAAAACTGTTTTTT. Protein: CAWSVDSATNEKLFF.

By frequency in the sample, this clonotype is medium-sized. V usage is TRBV7-6 and J usage is TRBJ1-1, with a possible D match to TRBD1 (6 bases). Trimming left V 0 bases short and J 10 bases short, with 12 bases between. CDR1 is SGHVS, CDR2 FNYEAQ, per germline. The CDR3 spans 13 residues. CDR3: CASSLAGDIGAFF. The CDR3 region has the DNA TGTGCCAGCAGCTTAGCGGGGGACATCGGAGCTTTCTTT.

This clonotype came up many times. The V call is TRBV29-1, the J call TRBJ2-7, with D unclear. This CDR3 spans 12 amino acids. Trimming pared 4 bases from V and 5 bases from J, leaving 12 bases between. Germline CDR1 and CDR2: SQVTM and ANQGSEA. The CDR3 region has the DNA TGCAGCGTTGGGGGTCCGATCGACGAGCAGTACTTC. This encodes CSVGGPIDEQYF.

In its sample, this clonotype ranks as medium-sized. The rearrangement links TRBV29-1 to TRBJ2-2, with 8 nucleotides matching TRBD2. This CDR3 is 15 amino acids long. Looked up from germline, CDR1 is SQVTM and CDR2 is ANQGSEA. The V and J ends lost 3 bases and 2 bases, in that order; junction bases with no gene match: 5. CDR3 DNA: TGCAGCGTTGAGGTAGCGGGACGTAACACCGGGGAGCTGTTTTTT. Its protein is CSVEVAGRNTGELFF.

This clonotype was counted ten times or more. The rearrangement links TRBV12-3 or TRBV12-4 to TRBJ1-1; 8 bases align to TRBD1. After removal of 5 bases from V and 7 bases from J, the junction contained 6 bases not matched to a gene. This CDR3 region has 13 residues. The CDR3, as DNA: TGTGCCAGCAGTCCGACAGGGGCGAGTGAAGCTTTCTTT. Translation gives CASSPTGASEAFF.

This clonotype is termed medium-sized. This chain uses TRBV29-1 with TRBJ1-3; D may be TRBD1 (5 bases). CDR3 length: 15 residues. V shed 5 bases and J shed 0 bases, with 14 bases lying between them. The germline V gene has CDR1 SQVTM and CDR2 ANQGSEA. In DNA, the CDR3 is TGCAGCGTTAGGACACCATCGAGCTCTGGAAACACCATATATTTT. Encoded protein: CSVRTPSSSGNTIYF.

This clonotype is judged medium-sized. The V and J genes are TRBV7-9 and TRBJ1-1, with D possibly TRBD1 on 6 matching bases. This CDR3 has 13 amino acids. CDR1 and CDR2 (germline): SEHNR, FQNEAQ (reference sequence). Trimming shortened V by 10 bases and J by 10 bases, and 22 bases separated the two germline ends. CDR3 DNA: TGTGCCACCCCCTACCCTGACAGGATCGGAGCTTTCTTT. It specifies CATPYPDRIGAFF.

The sample holds many counts of this clonotype. The V and J genes are TRBV27 and TRBJ1-1; TRBD1 is a possible D gene (6 bases). The CDR3 consists of 14 residues. V shed 5 bases and J shed 8 bases, with 18 bases lying between them. Germline CDR1 and CDR2: MNHEY and SMNVEV (reference sequence). The DNA for the CDR3 is TGTGCCAGCAGTCCGTTGGTTCAGGGGATGGAAGCTTTCTTT. Translation gives CASSPLVQGMEAFF.

The J gene is TRBJ1-3, the V gene TRBV29-1; the D is unclear. Trimming removed 6 bases from V and 1 base from J, with 10 bases in between. Germline values: CDR1 SQVTM, CDR2 ANQGSEA. This CDR3 has 13 residues. CDR3 protein: CSVPGGSGNTIYF. The CDR3 DNA reads TGCAGCGTCCCCGGCGGGTCTGGAAACACCATATATTTT.

The V call is TRBV28, the J call TRBJ2-1; D is unresolved. In germline, CDR1 is MDHEN, CDR2 SYDVKM. V lost 5 bases to trimming and J lost 8 bases, with 16 bases between them. CDR3 length: 14 residues. CDR3 sequence reads: CASSRDGLADEQFF. CDR3 nucleotides: TGTGCCAGCAGTCGCGATGGTCTCGCTGATGAGCAGTTCTTC.

This clonotype is medium-sized in the sample. This chain connects TRBV3-1 to TRBJ2-6; D is perhaps TRBD1 or TRBD2 (5 bases each). Per the germline V gene, CDR1 is LGHDT and CDR2 is YNNKEL (reference sequence). Trimming left V 5 bases short and J 0 bases short, with 14 bases between. The CDR3 consists of 17 residues. Written as DNA, the CDR3 is TGTGCCAGCAGCTCCCACGGGGCGGGCTCTGGGGCCAACGTCCTGACTTTC. Amino acids: CASSSHGAGSGANVLTF.

The chain's CDR3 is CASSLGLGNEQFF. CDR3 coding DNA: TGTGCCAGCAGTTTGGGCCTGGGGAATGAGCAGTTCTTC. V usage is TRBV12-3 or TRBV12-4 and J usage is TRBJ2-1; D gene ambiguous. Deletions cut 3 bases from V and 7 bases from J, with 10 bases between. CDR3 size: 13 residues.